Each of the 27 T cell receptor beta chains below was sequenced from the same sample in a study of shared clonotypes between healthy human individuals. Profiled with immunoSEQ multiplex PCR; TCRdb holds only in-frame clones, not every one. In the table there are roughly 2 million clones, 85% to 95% of which are singletons. The sequenced material came from naive CD4+ T cells sorted from blood. Described subset: CD45RA+ positively selected. Every receptor here comes from a man aged 18 to 35 in good health.

J is TRBJ1-1 and V is TRBV5-1, with 10 bases identical to TRBD1. The V gene's germline CDR1 is SGHRS and CDR2 YFSETQ. The CDR3 loop spans 16 amino acids. The ends lost 2 bases at V and 2 bases at J; junction bases unmatched: 6. DNA for the CDR3: TGCGCCAGCAGCTTAAGGACAGGGGGACGTAACACTGAAGCTTTCTTT. Amino acids: CASSLRTGGRNTEAFF.

The V gene is TRBV18, the J gene TRBJ2-2, with 11 bases matching TRBD2. This CDR3 has 17 amino acids. In germline, CDR1 is KGHSH, CDR2 LQKENI. The V gene end was trimmed by 3 bases and the J gene end by 6 bases; junction bases not matched to a gene: 9. CDR3 protein: CASSPPTSGSVAGELFF. The CDR3 DNA follows: TGTGCCAGCTCACCCCCTACTAGCGGGAGCGTTGCCGGGGAGCTGTTTTTT.

Worth noting for this clone: A read error may produce the germline difference seen at one junction end. The J gene is TRBJ2-3, the V gene TRBV6-6, with D possibly TRBD1 on 6 matching bases. CDR3 length: 14 amino acids. Germline lookup yields CDR1 MNHNY and CDR2 SVGAGI (reference sequence). This chain's CDR3 is CASSPPGESDTQCF. The DNA of the CDR3 is TGTGCCAGCAGCCCCCCAGGGGAAAGTGATACGCAGTGTTTT.

The V and J genes are TRBV19 and TRBJ1-3, with a possible D match to TRBD1 (5 bases). CDR3 length: 13 residues. CDR1 is LNHDA and CDR2 is SQIVND in the germline V gene (reference sequence). The germline V and J ends were trimmed by 6 bases and 4 bases, with 10 bases remaining between them. The CDR3 region has the DNA TGTGCCAGTAGCAGGGCTTCGGGAAACACCATATATTTT. Translated: CASSRASGNTIYF. Looking up the rest from reference TRBV19 and TRBJ1-3 gives the full variable domain: DGGITQSPKYLFRKEGQNVTLSCEQNLNHDAMYWYRQDPGQGLRLIYYSQIVNDFQKGDIAEGYSVSREKKESFPLTVTSAQKNPTAFYLCASSRASGNTIYFGEGSWLTVV.

The CDR3 loop is CASRGTDFTDTQYF. CDR3 bases: TGTGCCAGCAGAGGGACGGACTTCACAGATACGCAGTATTTT. V is TRBV11-2 and J is TRBJ2-3; possibly TRBD1 or TRBD2 for D (5 bases each). Trimming shortened V by 6 bases and J by 2 bases, and 12 bases separated the two germline ends. This CDR3 has 14 amino acids. CDR1 and CDR2 (germline): SGHAT, FQNNGV.

The chain has TRBV6-5 and TRBJ2-7; perhaps TRBD1 as D (5 bases). Germline assignment: CDR1 MNHEY and CDR2 SVGAGI. V lost 0 bases and J 7 bases, leaving 10 bases between the germline ends. The length of the CDR3 is 13 residues. CDR3 coding DNA: TGTGCCAGCAGTTACTCGCCAGGGAATGAGCAGTACTTC. Encoded protein: CASSYSPGNEQYF.

This sequence joins TRBV5-8 and TRBJ2-1, with TRBD2 matching 9 bases. Germline lookup yields CDR1 SGHTS and CDR2 YDEGEE. The CDR3 covers 18 residues. After removal of 0 bases from V and 8 bases from J, the junction contained 15 bases not matched to a gene. DNA of the CDR3: TGTGCCAGCAGCTTGGTTGGGTTTGGGACTAGCAGTCTCCATGAGCAGTTCTTC. Protein: CASSLVGFGTSSLHEQFF.

This clone came up once. The chain recombines TRBV11-3 with TRBJ2-3; no firm D call. Trimming cost V 3 bases and J 1 base, with 8 bases left between them. Germline CDR1 and CDR2: SGHNT and YENEEA. The CDR3 is made up of 14 amino acids. CDR3 residues: CASSFRLGTDTQYF. The CDR3 DNA reads TGTGCCAGCAGCTTTAGGCTAGGCACAGATACGCAGTATTTT.

This clone was counted a single time. This sequence joins TRBV5-1 and TRBJ1-6; 9 bases are shared with TRBD1. V trimming: 3 bases; J trimming: 7 bases; junction bases outside the gene matches: 11. Germline loops: CDR1 SGHRS, CDR2 YFSETQ. This CDR3 is built from 17 residues. CDR3 amino acids: CASSSTGGAGENSPLHF. The CDR3 DNA reads as TGCGCCAGCAGCTCCACAGGGGGCGCGGGTGAGAATTCACCCCTCCACTTT.

This rearrangement joins TRBV4-3 to TRBJ2-2; 15 bases match TRBD2. The V gene's germline CDR1 is LGHNA and CDR2 YSLEER. V shed 1 base, J shed 5 bases, and the junction held 5 bases outside the gene matches. The CDR3 runs 18 residues. The CDR3 region is CASSQGGLAGGRTGELFF. As DNA, the CDR3 is TGCGCCAGCAGCCAAGGTGGACTAGCGGGAGGGAGGACCGGGGAGCTGTTTTTT.

With respect to this clone: Other DNA sequences in the sample encode the same CDR3. CDR3 in amino acids: CASSQDSGRQPQHF. CDR3 DNA sequence: TGCGCCAGCAGCCAAGATTCCGGGAGGCAGCCCCAGCATTTT. This sequence joins TRBV4-1 and TRBJ1-5; no definite D call. Germline V CDR1 and CDR2: MGHRA, YSYEKL. This CDR3 is built from 14 residues. The V end was cut by 0 bases, the J end by 7 bases, with 10 bases between.

The table lists this clone with a count of one. The CDR3 nucleotides are TGTGCCAGCAGCAGGAAAGGGGGCGGCACAGATACGCAGTATTTT. As protein: CASSRKGGGTDTQYF. The V gene is TRBV7-3, the J gene TRBJ2-3; 7 nucleotides agree with TRBD1. The germline CDR1 and CDR2 sequences are SGHTA and FQGTGA. V gave up 5 bases and J gave up 1 base; unmatched junction bases: 6. CDR3 length equals 15 residues.

J is TRBJ2-1 and V is TRBV11-3; tentative D call: TRBD2 (6 bases). V was clipped by 3 bases and J by 2 bases, with 11 bases between them. The CDR3 runs 15 residues. Looked up from germline, CDR1 is SGHNT and CDR2 is YENEEA. CDR3 nucleotides: TGTGCCAGCAGCTTGGGGGGACTTGCCTACAATGAGCAGTTCTTC. It yields the protein CASSLGGLAYNEQFF.

The chain joins TRBV7-9 to TRBJ2-1, with D maybe TRBD1 (5 bases). Germline CDR1 is SEHNR and CDR2 is FQNEAQ (reference sequence). The CDR3 contains 16 residues. V dropped 5 bases and J dropped 0 bases, with 14 bases sitting between them. CDR3 protein: CASSHRSFSSYNEQFF. The CDR3 nucleotides read TGTGCCAGCAGCCACAGGAGTTTTAGCTCCTACAATGAGCAGTTCTTC.

CDR3 residues: CASSYRATGANEKLFF. The CDR3 region has the DNA TGTGCCAGCAGTTACCGTGCGACAGGGGCGAATGAAAAACTGTTTTTT. J is TRBJ1-4 and V is TRBV6-5; 8 positions agree with TRBD1. V lost 2 bases, J lost 5 bases, and 7 bases stayed unmatched. Per the germline V gene, CDR1 is MNHEY and CDR2 is SVGAGI. The CDR3 covers 16 residues.

V gene TRBV28 combines with J gene TRBJ2-7; tentatively, D is TRBD1 or TRBD2 (5 bases each). The germline gives CDR1 MDHEN, CDR2 SYDVKM. The CDR3 is 17 residues long. Deletions cut 8 bases from V and 1 base from J, with 24 bases between. The CDR3 loop reads CASGTSPKLGVSYEQYF. As DNA, the CDR3 is TGTGCCAGCGGCACTAGTCCAAAGTTAGGGGTTTCCTACGAGCAGTACTTC. Combining the CDR3 with reference TRBV28 and TRBJ2-7 gives the whole variable domain DVKVTQSSRYLVKRTGEKVFLECVQDMDHENMFWYRQDPGLGLRLIYFSYDVKMKEKGDIPEGYSVSREKKERFSLILESASTNQTSMYLCASGTSPKLGVSYEQYFGPGTRLTVT.

The chain employs TRBV11-3 and TRBJ2-5, with 8 bases lining up with TRBD2. CDR3 length equals 15 residues. V lost 3 bases to trimming and J lost 1 base; unmatched junction nucleotides: 4. Germline CDR1 reads SGHNT; CDR2 reads YENEEA. The CDR3 DNA sequence: TGTGCCAGCAGCTTGTATAGCGGGGTCCAAGAGACCCAGTACTTC. This translates into CASSLYSGVQETQYF.

The chain uses TRBV6-1 and TRBJ1-2; 12 nucleotides line up with TRBD1. V shed 4 bases, J shed 6 bases, and the junction held 3 bases outside the gene matches. The germline CDR1 and CDR2 sequences are MNHNS and SASEGT. The CDR3 contains 14 residues. The CDR3 sequence is CASSVGQGANGYTF. The CDR3 nucleotides are TGTGCCAGCAGTGTGGGACAGGGGGCTAATGGCTACACCTTC.

V and J are TRBV6-6 and TRBJ2-7; D is unresolved. Per the germline V gene, CDR1 is MNHNY and CDR2 is SVGAGI (reference sequence). This CDR3 spans 14 amino acids. Trimming took off 7 bases at V and 3 bases at J, with 16 bases between the two ends. The CDR3 sequence: CASTQGLGLYEQYF. Here the CDR3 DNA reads TGTGCCAGCACCCAAGGGCTGGGCCTCTACGAGCAGTACTTC.

The chain combines TRBV10-3 with TRBJ2-4, with 7 bases aligning to TRBD2. The ends lost 3 bases at V and 10 bases at J; junction bases unmatched: 6. Germline V gene data show CDR1 as ENHRY and CDR2 as SYGVKD. This CDR3 has 13 amino acids. CDR3 nucleotides: TGTGCCATCAGTGAAGGCAGCGGGGAGATTCAGTACTTC. The encoded protein is CAISEGSGEIQYF.

The rearrangement uses TRBV5-1 and TRBJ1-2, with D maybe TRBD1 (5 bases). V was trimmed by 6 bases and J by 7 bases, leaving 22 bases between them. The CDR3 loop spans 15 amino acids. In germline, CDR1 is SGHRS, CDR2 YFSETQ. The CDR3 is CASTKTPDMPSGYTF. The CDR3 DNA reads as TGCGCCAGCACCAAAACTCCGGACATGCCCTCTGGCTACACCTTC.

This clone was recorded only once. The J gene is TRBJ2-3, the V gene TRBV7-2; D not certain. The CDR3 has 12 amino acids. V was pared by 2 bases and J by 10 bases, with 10 bases between. Germline V gene lookup returns CDR1 SGHTA and CDR2 FQGNSA. As DNA, the CDR3 is TGTGCCAGCAGCTTAAGAGCTCGGGCGCAGTATTTT. It codes for CASSLRARAQYF.

J is TRBJ2-3 and V is TRBV5-1; D unresolved. Germline V lookup: CDR1 SGHRS, CDR2 YFSETQ. The CDR3 is 16 amino acids. With 0 bases removed from V and 2 bases from J, the gap between germline ends came to 13 bases. CDR3 DNA: TGCGCCAGCAGCTTGGGAAAGGGAACCTACACAGATACGCAGTATTTT. Residues: CASSLGKGTYTDTQYF.

The genes are TRBV28 and TRBJ1-2, with D perhaps TRBD1 (6 bases). V was clipped by 5 bases and J by 0 bases, with 16 bases between them. CDR1 MDHEN and CDR2 SYDVKM come from the germline V gene. The CDR3 loop spans 16 amino acids. The CDR3 region has the DNA TGTGCCAGCAGTCCCCCCGACAGGAACGCTAACTATGGCTACACCTTC. Its translation: CASSPPDRNANYGYTF.

The genes are TRBV9 and TRBJ1-2; 8 positions match TRBD1. Germline V lookup: CDR1 SGDLS, CDR2 YYNGEE. The CDR3 has 15 amino acids. V lost 6 bases, J lost 3 bases, and 10 bases stayed unmatched. The CDR3, as DNA: TGTGCCAGCACCAGACAGGGGAGGAACGACTATGGCTACACCTTC. Residues: CASTRQGRNDYGYTF.

This CDR3 is CASRSRDGTGELFF. The CDR3 DNA reads as TGTGCCAGCAGGTCCCGGGACGGTACCGGGGAGCTGTTTTTT. The chain carries TRBV25-1 and TRBJ2-2; either TRBD1 or TRBD2 may supply D (5 bases each). This CDR3 is 14 amino acids long. Germline-derived CDR1 and CDR2 are MGHDK and SYGVNS. The germline V and J ends were trimmed by 6 bases and 5 bases, with 13 bases remaining between them.

The chain carries TRBV28 and TRBJ1-1; D unresolved. Per germline, CDR1 MDHEN and CDR2 SYDVKM. V was cut by 7 bases and J by 1 base, with 7 bases left in between. The CDR3 has 12 residues. The CDR3 coding sequence is TGTGCCAGCACTGCGGGGAACACTGAAGCTTTCTTT. Its protein product is CASTAGNTEAFF. The whole variable domain, filled in from reference TRBV28 and TRBJ1-1, reads DVKVTQSSRYLVKRTGEKVFLECVQDMDHENMFWYRQDPGLGLRLIYFSYDVKMKEKGDIPEGYSVSREKKERFSLILESASTNQTSMYLCASTAGNTEAFFGQGTRLTVV.